This T cell receptor beta chain comes out of a study of Graves' ophthalmopathy and Graves' hyperthyroidism. Excluded: other autoimmune disease, uncontrolled infection, pregnancy or lactation. As concerns this clonotype: Its antigen is not identified. In this CDR3 the conserved last residue, phenylalanine or tryptophan, is missing, so a read error is likely. It is unclear where the CDR3 begins or ends on the DNA, so no DNA is shown, and the CDR3 is as TCRdb lists it.

The study's findings and limits: Blood also carried most expanded thyroid clonotypes exceeding 0.001 frequency.

Germline assignment: CDR1 SGHAT and CDR2 FQDESV (reference sequence). The CDR3 region is 9 residues in length, termini included. Amplification targeted the TCR beta CDR3 regions, with RNA transcripts as the source material. RT-PCR was first run with HTBI primers, then multiplex PCR in a second round. TCRdb re-called the multiplex PCR reads with MiXCR, one entry per CDR3 protein. The table has about 1.2 million distinct CDR3 sequences, around a third seen once; the top ten hold around 10%. This TCR derives from an adult man with Graves' hyperthyroidism. The chain is built from TRBV11-1 and TRBJ1-5; the table's D call, TRBD1, was not checked against the DNA. The sample taken for sequencing was peripheral blood or thyroid tissue (not recorded which). The CDR3 sequence: CASSQLTGT.